Given below is one TCR beta chain in context. Sample-barcoded 5' priming and a J-beta primer mix drove a second PCR of roughly 7 to 11 cycles. MiXCR, applied by TCRdb to the 5' RACE reads, yields one record per CDR3 protein. The sample lists 450,000 to 700,000 distinct CDR3 sequences, 27% occurring once. V dropped 5 bases and J dropped 0; count of bases not matched to a gene: 7. Germline V gene data show CDR1 as SNHLY and CDR2 as FYNNEI. This CDR3 spans 16 amino acids. This sample was taken from a study of blood T cells in healthy people across ages. Input material: blood. The V and J genes are TRBV2 and TRBJ2-1; 7 nucleotides line up with TRBD2. The receptor was isolated from a woman between 65 and 79 years old in good health. Here the CDR3 reads CASSPLGGASYNEQFF. In DNA form, the CDR3 reads TGTGCCAGCAGTCCCCTGGGAGGGGCCTCCTACAATGAGCAGTTCTTC.